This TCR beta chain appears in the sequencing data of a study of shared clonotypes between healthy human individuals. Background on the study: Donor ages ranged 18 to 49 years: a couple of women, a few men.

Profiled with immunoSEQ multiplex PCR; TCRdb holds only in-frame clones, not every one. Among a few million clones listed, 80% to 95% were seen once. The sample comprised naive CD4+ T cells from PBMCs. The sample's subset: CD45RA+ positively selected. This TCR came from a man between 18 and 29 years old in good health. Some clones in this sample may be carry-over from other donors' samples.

CDR3 bases: TGTGCCACCAGCAGAGATGTAATGAACACTGAAGCTTTCTTT. Translating gives CATSRDVMNTEAFF. The V call is TRBV15, the J call TRBJ1-1; D unresolved. The CDR3 is made up of 14 amino acids. Germline CDR1 LNHNV, CDR2 YYDKDF (reference sequence). Trimming removed 0 bases at V and 0 bases at J, with 5 bases between.